In this sample, the clone carrying this T cell receptor beta chain turned up many times. Each CDR3 protein is one row after TCRdb ran MiXCR on the multiplex PCR reads. The sample lists under 250,000 distinct CDR3 sequences; about 34% were seen once. The data originate from a study of breast tumors, draining lymph nodes, adjacent tissues. V was cut by 1 base and J by 4 bases, with 8 bases left in between. The CDR3 covers 14 residues. The germline CDR1 and CDR2 sequences are SGHTA and FQGTGA. Samples came from axillary lymph nodes draining the breast cancer. The chain has TRBV7-3 and TRBJ2-1; D not certain. The receptor's source is a female donor with breast cancer. Some clones in this sample may be carry-over from other donors' samples. Sequenced sample: axillary lymph node tissue. In DNA, the CDR3 is TGTGCCAGCAGCTTAAAGCTAGGTTACAATGAGCAGTTCTTC. It yields the protein CASSLKLGYNEQFF.